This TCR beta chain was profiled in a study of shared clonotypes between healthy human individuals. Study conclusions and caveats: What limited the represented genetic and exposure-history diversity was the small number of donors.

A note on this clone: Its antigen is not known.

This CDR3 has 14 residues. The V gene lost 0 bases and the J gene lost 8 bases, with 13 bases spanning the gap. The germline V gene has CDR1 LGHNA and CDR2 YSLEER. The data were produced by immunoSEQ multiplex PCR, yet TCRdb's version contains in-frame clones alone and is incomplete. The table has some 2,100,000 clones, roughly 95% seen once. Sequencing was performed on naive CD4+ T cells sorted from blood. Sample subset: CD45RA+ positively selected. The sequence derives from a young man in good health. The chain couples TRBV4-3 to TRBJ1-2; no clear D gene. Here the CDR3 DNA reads TGCGCCAGCAGCCAAGATAGGACTCAGCAAGGCTACACCTTC. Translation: CASSQDRTQQGYTF.